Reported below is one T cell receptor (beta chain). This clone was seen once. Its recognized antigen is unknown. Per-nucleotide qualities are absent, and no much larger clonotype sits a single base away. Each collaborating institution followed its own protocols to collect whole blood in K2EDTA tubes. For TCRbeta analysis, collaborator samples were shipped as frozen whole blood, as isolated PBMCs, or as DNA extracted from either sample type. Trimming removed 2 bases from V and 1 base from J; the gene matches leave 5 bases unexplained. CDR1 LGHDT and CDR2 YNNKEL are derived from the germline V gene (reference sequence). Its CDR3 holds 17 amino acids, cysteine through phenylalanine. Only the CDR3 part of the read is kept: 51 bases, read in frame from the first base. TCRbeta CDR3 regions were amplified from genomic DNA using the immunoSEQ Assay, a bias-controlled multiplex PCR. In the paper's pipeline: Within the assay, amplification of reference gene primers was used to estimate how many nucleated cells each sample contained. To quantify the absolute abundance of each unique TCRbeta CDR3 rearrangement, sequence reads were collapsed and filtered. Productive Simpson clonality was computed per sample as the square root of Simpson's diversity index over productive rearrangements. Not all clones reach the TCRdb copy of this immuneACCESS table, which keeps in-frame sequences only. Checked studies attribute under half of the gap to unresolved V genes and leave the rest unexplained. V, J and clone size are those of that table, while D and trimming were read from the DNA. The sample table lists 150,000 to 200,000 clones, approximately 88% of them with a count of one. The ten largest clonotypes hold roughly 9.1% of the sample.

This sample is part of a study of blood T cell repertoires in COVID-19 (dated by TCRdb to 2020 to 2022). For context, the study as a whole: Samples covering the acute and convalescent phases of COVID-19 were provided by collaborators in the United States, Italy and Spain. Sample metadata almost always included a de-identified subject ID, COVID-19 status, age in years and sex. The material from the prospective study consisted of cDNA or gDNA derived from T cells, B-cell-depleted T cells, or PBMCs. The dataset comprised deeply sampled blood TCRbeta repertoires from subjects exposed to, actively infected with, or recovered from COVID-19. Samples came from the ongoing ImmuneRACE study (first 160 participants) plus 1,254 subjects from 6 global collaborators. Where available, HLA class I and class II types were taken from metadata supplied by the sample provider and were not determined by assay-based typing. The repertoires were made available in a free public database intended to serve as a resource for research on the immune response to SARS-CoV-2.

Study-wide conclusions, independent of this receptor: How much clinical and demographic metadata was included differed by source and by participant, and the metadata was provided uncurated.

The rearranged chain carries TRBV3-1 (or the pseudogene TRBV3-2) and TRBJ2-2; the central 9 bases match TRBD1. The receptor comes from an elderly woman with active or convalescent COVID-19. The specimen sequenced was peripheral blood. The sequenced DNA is TGTGCCAGCAGCCAACCCTCGGGACAGGGGAACACCGGGGAGCTGTTTTTT. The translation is CASSQPSGQGNTGELFF.